These T cell receptor beta chains were read from a single sample in a study of Graves' ophthalmopathy and Graves' hyperthyroidism. TCRdb re-derived calls from the multiplex PCR reads in MiXCR, one entry per CDR3 protein. The sample includes about 370,000 distinct CDR3 sequences, about a sixth of them seen just once. Source material: peripheral blood. The source of these receptors is an adult woman with stable Graves' hyperthyroidism. Both conserved end residues are part of each CDR3. A D gene is named only where the DNA matches it firmly. Some rows have no size entry. The others give once, few or many, or a class for an expanded clone.

size	V	J	D	DNA	CDR3
few	TRBV3-1	TRBJ2-5	TRBD2	TGTGCCAGCACCAGCGGGAGGGCTAGTATAGAGACCCAGTACTTC	CASTSGRASIETQYF
many	TRBV11-2	TRBJ2-7	TRBD2	TGTGCCAGCAGCACAACTAGCGTCGAGCAGTACTTC	CASSTTSVEQYF
few	TRBV20-1	TRBJ2-2	-	TGCAGTGCTAGAGGCCCAGGAGTAGACGGGGAGCTGTTTTTT	CSARGPGVDGELFF
many	TRBV2	TRBJ1-1	-	TGTGCCAGCAGTGAATCGTTCCTCCCCGAAGCTTTCTTT	CASSESFLPEAFF
few	TRBV30	TRBJ1-2	-	TGTGCCTGGAGTGTACGGGGGCTGGGTGGCTACACCTTC	CAWSVRGLGGYTF
many	TRBV15	TRBJ2-5	-	TGTGCCACCAGCAAAAGGGACAACCAACCCACAGAGACCCAGTACTTC	CATSKRDNQPTETQYF
many	TRBV6-4	TRBJ1-5	-	TGTGCCAGCAGTGACTCGTACAGAGATAGCAATCAGCCCCAGCATTTT	CASSDSYRDSNQPQHF
-	TRBV2	TRBJ2-7	TRBD2	TGTGCCAGCAGTGAACGGAGAGGGGTCCTAGCGGGAGGGGAGGCCTACGAGCAGTACTTC	CASSERRGVLAGGEAYEQYF
many	TRBV4-1	TRBJ1-5	-	TGCGCCAGCAGCCAAGAGGGACATAGCAATCAGCCCCAGCATTTT	CASSQEGHSNQPQHF
many	TRBV27	TRBJ2-7	TRBD1	TGTGCCAGCAGTTTATCTCAGGGGGCCGGGGAGCAGTACTTC	CASSLSQGAGEQYF
many	TRBV4-1	TRBJ1-2	-	TGCGCCAGCAGCCAAGGGTTGTCAGTTGGCTACACCTTC	CASSQGLSVGYTF
many	TRBV6-5	TRBJ2-7	TRBD1	TGTGCCAGCAGTTATCAGGGGGCTGGGGAGCAGTACTTC	CASSYQGAGEQYF
many	TRBV7-3	TRBJ2-5	-	TGTGCCAGCAGCTTAAACAGGGAAGAGACCCAGTACTTC	CASSLNREETQYF
many	TRBV6-2/TRBV6-3	TRBJ2-7	-	TGTGCCAGCAGTCGCCTCGGGGCAGGGCCCTTCTACGAGCAGTACTTC	CASSRLGAGPFYEQYF
many	TRBV6-2/TRBV6-3	TRBJ1-1	-	TGTGCCAGCAGTTATAATGTTCGGAGGCTGTTGAACACTGAAGCTTTCTTT	CASSYNVRRLLNTEAFF
many	TRBV6-1	TRBJ1-1	-	TGTGCCAGCACGCGGGTCCGGGCCACTGAAGCTTTCTTT	CASTRVRATEAFF
many	TRBV10-3	TRBJ2-7	-	TGTGCCATCAGTGAGGGCGGGAAATCCTACGAGCAGTACTTC	CAISEGGKSYEQYF
-	TRBV20-1	TRBJ1-2	-	TGCAGTGCGGAAGAGGTCTATGGCTACACCTTC	CSAEEVYGYTF
many	TRBV4-1	TRBJ1-2	-	TGCGCCAGCAGCCAAGTACCGCTTTATGGCTACACCTTC	CASSQVPLYGYTF
many	TRBV2	TRBJ1-1	-	TGTGCCAGCAGTGAAACGTTAGTCGTATTGGGCACTGAAGCTTTCTTT	CASSETLVVLGTEAFF
few	TRBV7-8	TRBJ2-1	TRBD2	TGTGCCAGCAGCTCCCCTAGCGGGAGGGGGGAGCAGTTCTTC	CASSSPSGRGEQFF
many	TRBV4-2	TRBJ2-6	-	TGTGCCAGCAGCCGAAACTGGAATTCTGGGGCCAACGTCCTGACTTTC	CASSRNWNSGANVLTF
few	TRBV6-1	TRBJ1-2	-	TGTGCCAGCGGCAAACGGCTCTTGGACACCAACTATGGCTTCACCTTC	CASGKRLLDTNYGFTF
many	TRBV7-2	TRBJ1-2	TRBD1	TGTGCCAGCAGCGTCTACCGGGACAGGGGGTCTGGCTACACCTTC	CASSVYRDRGSGYTF
-	TRBV11-2	TRBJ2-7	-	TGTGCCAGCGGACCGGGCCCCTCCTACGAGCAGTACTTC	CASGPGPSYEQYF
many	TRBV2	TRBJ2-7	-	TGTGCCAGCAGACCCCCTAGCTTACCCCAGAACGAGCAGTACTTC	CASRPPSLPQNEQYF
few	TRBV12-3/TRBV12-4	TRBJ2-1	TRBD2	TGTGCCAGCAGTCGAAATATAGCGGGAGGCCCCAATGAGCAGTTCTTC	CASSRNIAGGPNEQFF
many	TRBV29-1	TRBJ2-7	TRBD2	TGCAGCGCTTGGACTAGCGGGAGGGCCGACTACGAGCAGTACTTC	CSAWTSGRADYEQYF
many	TRBV10-3	TRBJ2-7	-	TGTGCCACAAGCAGGGAGGCCGAGCAGTACTTC	CATSREAEQYF
once	TRBV19	TRBJ2-4	-	TGTGCCAGTAGTATAAGCGTCCGCGCAGCGATTAAGTACTTC	CASSISVRAAIKYF
many	TRBV25-1	TRBJ2-4	TRBD2	TGTGCCAGCAGTGAATGGGGAAATAGCGGGAGGGCCGAAAACATTCAGTACTTC	CASSEWGNSGRAENIQYF
many	TRBV20-1	TRBJ1-1	-	TGCAGAGGAATGAGGGGCACTGAAGCTTTCTTT	CRGMRGTEAFF
-	TRBV5-4	TRBJ1-2	-	TGTGCCAGCAGCTTGGGAGGACAGTTCTATGGCTACACCTTC	CASSLGGQFYGYTF
many	TRBV28	TRBJ1-5	-	TGTGCCAGCAGTTTATGGGGGGCGCAGAATCAGCCCCAGCATTTT	CASSLWGAQNQPQHF
many	TRBV11-2	TRBJ2-6	-	TGTGCCAGCAGCTTAGTCGGAACCTCTGGGGCCAACGTCCTGACTTTC	CASSLVGTSGANVLTF
few	TRBV11-2	TRBJ2-4	-	TGTGCCAGCAGCGTAGTATCAGGGGTCTGGAACATTCAGTACTTC	CASSVVSGVWNIQYF
-	TRBV6-1	TRBJ1-1	-	TGTGCCAGCAGTGACTTTGAAGCTTTCTTT	CASSDFEAFF
many	TRBV30	TRBJ1-1	-	TGTGCCTGGAGTACCACCCCACGGGCTGAAACTTTCTTT	CAWSTTPRAETFF
many	TRBV20-1	TRBJ2-7	-	TGCAGTGCCCTAGTCTCCTACGAGCAGTACTTC	CSALVSYEQYF
many	TRBV15	TRBJ2-7	TRBD1	TGTGCCACCAGCAGAGTTAGGGGGCCCTCCTACGAGCAGTACTTC	CATSRVRGPSYEQYF
-	TRBV5-1	TRBJ1-1	TRBD1	TGCGCCAGCAGCCCCACCACAGGGGGGCACCTAAACACTGAAGCTTTCTTT	CASSPTTGGHLNTEAFF
many	TRBV29-1	TRBJ2-7	-	TGCAGCGCTAGAAGAGGACACACCTACGAGCAGTACTTC	CSARRGHTYEQYF
many	TRBV28	TRBJ1-5	TRBD1	TGTGCCAGCAGGGAGGGACAGGGCTATCGGCATTTT	CASREGQGYRHF
many	TRBV2	TRBJ1-5	-	TGTGCCAGCAGTAGCAGGGTTAGCAATCAGCCCCAGCATTTT	CASSSRVSNQPQHF
many	TRBV9	TRBJ2-5	-	TGTGCCAGCAGCGTAGCTGGGCTAGCCCAGGAGACCCAGTACTTC	CASSVAGLAQETQYF
many	TRBV11-2	TRBJ2-5	-	TGTGCCAGCAGCTTTTCTAACGGCCTAGTGGGAGAGACCCAGTACTTC	CASSFSNGLVGETQYF
many	TRBV10-3	TRBJ1-2	TRBD1	TGTGCCATCACCGGGACAGATGGCTACACCTTC	CAITGTDGYTF
-	TRBV28	TRBJ1-2	-	TGTGCCAGCGGTCGCGCGGGTCGGGTGGGAGGCTACGCGTTC	CASGRAGRVGGYAF
many	TRBV7-2	TRBJ1-6	-	TGTGCCAGCAGCCCCACCGATAGACAGGATTCACCCCTCCACTTT	CASSPTDRQDSPLHF
-	TRBV6-5	TRBJ1-2	-	TGTGCCAGCAGTTACGAGGGGGGCTACACCTTC	CASSYEGGYTF
many	TRBV7-6	TRBJ2-7	-	TGTGCCAGCAGCCCCGGGTCGGCCGCTAGTGAGCAGTACTTC	CASSPGSAASEQYF
few	TRBV4-1	TRBJ2-7	TRBD2	TGCGCCAGCAGCAAGACTAGCGGGATCTACGAGCAGCACTTC	CASSKTSGIYEQHF
-	TRBV9	TRBJ2-7	-	TGTGCCGGCAGCGTAGAGGATGGGAACTTCTACGAGCAGTACTTC	CAGSVEDGNFYEQYF
many	TRBV29-1	TRBJ1-2	TRBD1	TGCAGCGCGACCGGACAGGGGGACTATGGCTACACCTTC	CSATGQGDYGYTF
-	TRBV9	TRBJ2-2	-	TGTGCCAGCAGCCCTCTACGGGTCCTTGGAACCGGGGAGCTGTTTTTT	CASSPLRVLGTGELFF
-	TRBV6-5	TRBJ2-5	TRBD2	TGTGCCAGCAGTTACTCGTTTGCGGGGGAAGAGACCCAGTACTTC	CASSYSFAGEETQYF
many	TRBV27	TRBJ2-4	TRBD1	TGTGCCAGCAGTCGGGACAGGGGGATAGCCAAAAACATTCAGTACTTC	CASSRDRGIAKNIQYF
many	TRBV2	TRBJ1-5	-	TGTGCCAGCAGCGGGGACCCGGCTAGCAATCAGCCCCGGCATTTT	CASSGDPASNQPRHF
many	TRBV29-1	TRBJ2-7	TRBD2	TGCAGCGTTGTAGCGGGACCCTACGAGCAGTACTTC	CSVVAGPYEQYF
-	TRBV6-2/TRBV6-3	TRBJ1-6	-	TGTGCCAGCAGGTACAGGACAGACGGGAATTCACCCCTCCACTTT	CASRYRTDGNSPLHF